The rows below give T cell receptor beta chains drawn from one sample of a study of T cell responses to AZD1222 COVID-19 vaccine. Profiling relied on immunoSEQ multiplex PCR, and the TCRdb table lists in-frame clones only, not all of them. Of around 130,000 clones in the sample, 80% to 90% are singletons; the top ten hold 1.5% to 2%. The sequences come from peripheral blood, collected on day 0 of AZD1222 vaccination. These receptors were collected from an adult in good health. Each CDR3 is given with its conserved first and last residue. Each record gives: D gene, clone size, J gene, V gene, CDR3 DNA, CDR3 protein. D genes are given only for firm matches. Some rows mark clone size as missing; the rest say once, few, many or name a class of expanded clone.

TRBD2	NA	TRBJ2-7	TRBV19	TGTGCCAGTAGTATCGGGCGGGGGATGAGCTCCTACGAGCAGTACTTC	CASSIGRGMSSYEQYF
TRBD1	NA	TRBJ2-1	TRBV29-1	TGCAGCGTTGAAACTCCGGGACAGATAATTGAGCAGTTCTTC	CSVETPGQIIEQFF
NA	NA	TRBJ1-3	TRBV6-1	TGTGCCAGCAGTGAAGAAGGACAGATCTCTGGAAACACCATATATTTT	CASSEEGQISGNTIYF
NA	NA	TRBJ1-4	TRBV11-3	TGTGCCAGCAGCTTATCAACAGGGAATACTAATGAAAAACTGTTTTTT	CASSLSTGNTNEKLFF
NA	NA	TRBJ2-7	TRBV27	TGTGCCAGCAGTCGCCAACAGATATCCTACGAGCAGTACTTC	CASSRQQISYEQYF
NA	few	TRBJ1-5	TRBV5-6	TGTGCCAGCAGCTTGGCCGTGGGGAGGGGTCAGCCCCAGCATTTT	CASSLAVGRGQPQHF
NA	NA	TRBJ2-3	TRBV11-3	TGTGCCAGCAGCGGCCCGGGTAGGGGCGGCACAGATACGCAGTATTTT	CASSGPGRGGTDTQYF
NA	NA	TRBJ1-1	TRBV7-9	TGTGCCAGCAGCTTAGACGCAGGGTCGAACACTGAAGCTTTCTTT	CASSLDAGSNTEAFF
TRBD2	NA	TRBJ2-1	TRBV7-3	TGTGCCAGCAGCCTCACCGGGACTAGCTACAATGAGCAGTTCTTC	CASSLTGTSYNEQFF
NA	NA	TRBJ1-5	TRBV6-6	TGTGCCAGCAGTTACGATCCAAATCAGCCCCAGCATTTT	CASSYDPNQPQHF
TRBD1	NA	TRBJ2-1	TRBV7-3	TGTGCCAGCAGCTTTGTCAAGGGGGCACAGTTCTTC	CASSFVKGAQFF
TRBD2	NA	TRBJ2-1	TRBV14	TGTGCCAGCAGCCAAGGCCGACTAGCGGGAGGGAGGGGTAGTGAGCAGTTCTTC	CASSQGRLAGGRGSEQFF
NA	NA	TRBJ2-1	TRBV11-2	TGTGCCAGCACCGCGGTGGGCGGAGGCGGTTACAATGAGCAGTTCTTC	CASTAVGGGGYNEQFF
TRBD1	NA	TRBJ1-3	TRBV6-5	TGTGCCAGCAGTAATCCCAGGGGGTTGGGAAACACCATATATTTT	CASSNPRGLGNTIYF
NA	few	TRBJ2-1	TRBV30	TGTGCGAACGGGAGTTTTAACGATGAGCAGTTCTTC	CANGSFNDEQFF
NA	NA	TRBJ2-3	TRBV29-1	TGCAGTGCTCGGAGGGGAATCCCTAGCACAGATACGCAGTATTTT	CSARRGIPSTDTQYF
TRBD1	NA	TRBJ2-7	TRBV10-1	TGCGCCAGCAGTGAAGGCGGACAGGGGGGATACGAGCAGTACTTC	CASSEGGQGGYEQYF
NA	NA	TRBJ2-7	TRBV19	TGTGCCAGTAGTGCCGGGACGGGCAGCTACGAGCAGTACTTC	CASSAGTGSYEQYF
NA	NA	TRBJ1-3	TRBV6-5	TGCGACTCCGGAGGGGGGGCTTCGGGAAACACCATATATTTT	CDSGGGASGNTIYF
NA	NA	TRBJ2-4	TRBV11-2	TGTGCCAGCAGCGATTCTTTTTACCAGGGGCTCGAGAGGTACTTC	CASSDSFYQGLERYF
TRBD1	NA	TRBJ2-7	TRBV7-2	TGTGCCAGCAGCTACCTGACAGGGACCTACGAGCAGTACTTC	CASSYLTGTYEQYF
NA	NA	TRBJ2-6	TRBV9	TGTGCCAGCAGCGTAGGGGGGAATGGGGCCAACGTCCTGACTTTC	CASSVGGNGANVLTF
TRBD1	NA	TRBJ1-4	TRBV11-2	TGTGCCAGCAGCCCCGAAAGGGGGCTTAGTGAAAAACTGTTTTTT	CASSPERGLSEKLFF
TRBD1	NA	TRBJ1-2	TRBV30	TGTGCCTGGAGTGTACAGGGGGATAGGGGCTACACCTTC	CAWSVQGDRGYTF
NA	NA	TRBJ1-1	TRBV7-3	TGTGCCAGCAGCTTATATTCGGTACAGCGTGAAGCTTTCTTT	CASSLYSVQREAFF
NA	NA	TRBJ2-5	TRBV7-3	TGTGCCAGCAGCTTAATGCAGGGAGAGACCCAGTACTTC	CASSLMQGETQYF
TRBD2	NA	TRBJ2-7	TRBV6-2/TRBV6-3	TGTGCCAGCAGCCCAGCGGGGCCCTACGAGCAGTACTTC	CASSPAGPYEQYF
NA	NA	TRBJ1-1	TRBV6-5	TGTGCCAGCAGTCCATTAACAGGTACTTCTGAAGCTTTCTTT	CASSPLTGTSEAFF
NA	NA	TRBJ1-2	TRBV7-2	TGTGCCAGCAGTCCCAGGGCATTAAACTATGGCTACACCTTC	CASSPRALNYGYTF
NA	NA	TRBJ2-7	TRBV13	TGTGCCAGCAGCTTACGGCCGTTGGCTAGACTCTACAACGAGCAGTACTTC	CASSLRPLARLYNEQYF
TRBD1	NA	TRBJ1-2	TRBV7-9	TGTGCCAGCAGCTTATTGGGTTTGACAGGGCACGGCTACACCTTC	CASSLLGLTGHGYTF
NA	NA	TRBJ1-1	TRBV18	TGTGCCAGCTCTCCAGGGGAAGGGGTAACTGAAGCTTTCTTT	CASSPGEGVTEAFF
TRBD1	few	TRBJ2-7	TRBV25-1	TGTGCCACCTGGGCAGGGGGCGTCAGGGAGCAGTACTTC	CATWAGGVREQYF
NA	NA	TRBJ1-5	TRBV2	TGTGCCAGGGGGACATATGGCAATCAGCCCCAGCATTTT	CARGTYGNQPQHF
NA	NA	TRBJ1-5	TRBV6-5	TGTGCCAGCAAGGACACCTATCAGCCCCAGCATTTT	CASKDTYQPQHF
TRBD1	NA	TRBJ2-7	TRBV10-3	TGTGCCATCAGTGAAGGGGACAGGGGGCTCGAGCAGTACTTC	CAISEGDRGLEQYF